Given below is one T cell receptor (beta chain) in context. Its matching antigen is unknown. The data derive from a study of cytomegalovirus exposure and HLA in healthy donors. Study information: Counted in an early data release were about 85 million unique TCRs from HLA-typed donors. Study-wide findings and caveats: Beyond CMV serostatus, there was no information to go on about immune exposure. Despite most TCR sequences being rare, some public TCRs occurred in many donors.

The junction had 19 bases not matched to a gene; V was cut back by 2 bases and J by 7 bases. The CDR3 is 18 amino acids. CDR1 and CDR2 from the germline V gene are MNHNS and SASEGT. The PCR made use of 60 Vbeta and 13 Jbeta primers. Measured with immunoSEQ multiplex PCR; TCRdb has only the in-frame clones, and not every one. The sample comprises under 200,000 clones, over 9.5% of which are singletons, and about 7.8% rests with the top ten. Sample: PBMCs. This TCR was recovered from a middle-aged man in good health and CMV-seropositive. The chain recombines TRBV6-1 with TRBJ2-5, with 7 bases that match TRBD1. CDR3 in amino acids: CASSEKRGTVGTPGTQYF. DNA for the CDR3: TGTGCCAGCAGTGAAAAGAGGGGGACAGTCGGGACCCCGGGGACCCAGTACTTC.